The T cell receptor beta chain under discussion was sequenced for a study of tumor and adjacent non-tumor tissue in lung cancer. Looking at the study overall: Patients comprised about a dozen adenocarcinoma, 2 squamous cell carcinoma and 1 small cell lung cancer.

Comments on this clonotype: A read error may produce the germline difference seen at one junction end.

TCRbeta libraries were built with three rounds of nested PCR, modified from ARM-PCR. A single record per CDR3 protein comes from TCRdb applying MiXCR to the multiplex PCR reads. The sample holds about 110,000 distinct CDR3 sequences; more than 70% are singletons and the top ten take 30% to 45%. Germline assignment: CDR1 SGHAT and CDR2 FQNNGV. CDR3 length: 18 amino acids. No cell sorting was done before RNA was extracted from the tissue. Sequencing was carried out using lung tumor tissue. The chain carries TRBV11-2 and TRBJ2-1; 11 bases map to TRBD2. The TCR sequence derives from a woman aged 55-69 years with non-small cell lung cancer. The CDR3 loop is CSSSSRIVTSGGLREQFF. In nucleotides, the CDR3 is TGTTCCAGCAGCTCGCGCATCGTAACTAGCGGGGGACTAAGGGAGCAGTTCTTC.